This paragraph covers one T cell receptor (beta chain) sequence. Its antigen is not known. This may come from a read error, since a much larger clone is one base off. This sample is drawn from a study of T-cell reconstitution after alpha-beta-depleted transplantation in children. Overall study findings and caveats: Surviving recipient T cells and thymic progenitors produced the high day-60 TCRbeta diversity seen in some patients. T-cell counts and diversity at one year following transplant were attributed mainly to newly produced T cells. The origin of alpha-beta T cells about two months after transplant was reportedly several hundred expanded graft clones.

A library of TCRbeta sequences, prepared with unique molecular identifiers, was generated. TCRdb recomputed calls from the PCR reads with MiXCR, one row per CDR3 protein. Counted here are hundreds of thousands of distinct CDR3 sequences, roughly 13% occurring once; the ten biggest clones make up approximately 0.8%. The sample consisted of PBMCs, taken before TCRalphabeta/CD19-depleted stem cell transplant. The TCR comes from a girl aged 2-9 years with congenital amegakaryocytic thrombocytopenia, due to receive a stem cell transplant.

The DNA for the CDR3 is TGTGCCAGCAGTCTCCGGGGACAAAGGACCCAGTACTTC. It codes for CASSLRGQRTQYF. The V gene is TRBV27, the J gene TRBJ2-5; TRBD1 might be the D (6 bases). V was trimmed by 5 bases and J by 7 bases, leaving 14 bases between them. The CDR3 sequence is 13 residues long. Germline values: CDR1 MNHEY, CDR2 SMNVEV (reference sequence).